This T cell receptor beta chain stems from a study of blood T cell repertoires in COVID-19. On the study more broadly: Nucleic acid was either cDNA or gDNA, and it came from T cells, B-cell-depleted T cells, or PBMCs.

Trimming cost V 5 bases and J 4 bases; bases outside gene matches: 6. Per the germline V gene, CDR1 is SGHVS and CDR2 is FNYEAQ. The CDR3 runs 15 residues. This table comes from immunoSEQ multiplex PCR, and its TCRdb copy is limited to in-frame clones, with some not included. The data contain tens of thousands of clones, 82% of them singletons. The specimen sequenced was peripheral blood. The chain employs TRBV7-6 and TRBJ1-1, with TRBD1 identical over 11 bases. This receptor was identified in an older woman with acute or convalescent COVID-19. The CDR3 here is CASSLRTGGTTEAFF. The CDR3, as DNA: TGTGCCAGCAGCCTAAGGACAGGGGGCACCACTGAAGCTTTCTTT.